A single sample is the source of the 27 T cell receptor beta chains below, sequenced in a study of T cell responses to AZD1222 COVID-19 vaccine. Method: immunoSEQ multiplex PCR; TCRdb's copy keeps in-frame clones and lacks some. The sample consists of fewer than 200,000 clones, 80% to 95% of them appearing once. Specimen: peripheral blood, collected 28 days after the second AZD1222 dose. These receptors came from an adult who received the AZD1222 COVID-19 vaccine.

This rearrangement joins TRBV20-1 to TRBJ1-2; the D is unclear. Germline CDR1 DFQATT, CDR2 SNEGSKA (reference sequence). With 3 bases removed from V and 8 bases from J, the gap between germline ends came to 10 bases. The length of the CDR3 is 11 residues. CDR3 loop: CSASLTGGYTF. The DNA for the CDR3 is TGCAGTGCTAGCTTGACGGGAGGCTACACCTTC.

This chain uses TRBV30 with TRBJ1-4, with D possibly being TRBD1 (5 bases). CDR1 GTSNPN and CDR2 SVGIG come from the germline V gene (reference sequence). V was pared by 5 bases and J by 9 bases, with 16 bases between. This CDR3 comprises 13 residues. The CDR3 coding sequence is TGTGCCTGGTCCAGTGGGGGGTCGAAAAAACTGTTTTTT. It specifies CAWSSGGSKKLFF.

This clone showed up just a few times. The J gene is TRBJ1-4, the V gene TRBV6-2 or TRBV6-3; D call uncertain. The ends were cut back, 4 bases at V and 5 bases at J, with 8 bases in the middle. The CDR3 has 13 amino acids. Germline V gene data show CDR1 as MNHEY and CDR2 as SVGEGT. The CDR3 DNA reads as TGTGCCAGCAGTTGGCAGAAGAATGAAAAACTGTTTTTT. As protein: CASSWQKNEKLFF.

CDR3: CASSLSVRVGPQHF. DNA for the CDR3: TGTGCCAGCAGCCTATCCGTCAGGGTTGGGCCCCAGCATTTT. The gene calls are TRBV5-5 and TRBJ1-5; possible D gene TRBD1, 5 bases. V was shortened by 4 bases and J by 9 bases, with 17 bases between the two germline ends. The germline gives CDR1 SGHKS, CDR2 YYEKEE (reference sequence). CDR3 length: 14 amino acids.

In the case of this clone: The same CDR3 arises from other DNA sequences in this sample as well. The rearrangement links TRBV30 to TRBJ1-5; a weak D match, TRBD1 (6 bases). The germline V gene encodes CDR1 GTSNPN and CDR2 SVGIG (reference sequence). The CDR3 has 14 residues. V lost 0 bases and J 6 bases, leaving 12 bases between the germline ends. The CDR3 loop is CAWSVGGVGQPQHF. In DNA form, the CDR3 reads TGTGCCTGGAGTGTAGGGGGGGTGGGTCAGCCCCAGCATTTT.

The chain combines TRBV30 with TRBJ1-2; the D is unclear. The CDR3 loop spans 13 amino acids. Germline-derived CDR1 and CDR2 are GTSNPN and SVGIG (reference sequence). V was pared by 4 bases and J by 0 bases, with 9 bases between. CDR3 sequence: CAWNKYPNYGYTF. The CDR3 region has the DNA TGTGCCTGGAACAAGTACCCTAACTATGGCTACACCTTC.

The chain has TRBV7-2 and TRBJ1-1; D is possibly TRBD1 (5 bases). This CDR3 spans 14 amino acids. CDR1 and CDR2 (germline): SGHTA, FQGNSA. Trimming shortened V by 0 bases and J by 5 bases, and 10 bases separated the two germline ends. CDR3 DNA sequence: TGTGCCAGCAGCTTAGCGGGGGGACGGACTGAAGCTTTCTTT. This codes for CASSLAGGRTEAFF.

V and J are TRBV6-5 and TRBJ1-2; D gene unclear. The CDR3 is made up of 13 amino acids. V gave up 7 bases and J gave up 8 bases, with 17 bases separating them. Germline CDR1 is MNHEY and CDR2 is SVGAGI. The CDR3 is CASTPRAHWGYTF. CDR3 nucleotides: TGTGCCAGCACTCCTCGGGCCCACTGGGGCTACACCTTC.

The chain links TRBV6-2 or TRBV6-3 to TRBJ1-6, with D perhaps TRBD1 (5 bases). This CDR3 contains 15 residues. Trimming removed 2 bases from V and 8 bases from J, with 13 bases in between. From germline, CDR1 is MNHEY and CDR2 SVGEGT. The CDR3 here is CASSYRLGGDSPLHF. CDR3 bases: TGTGCCAGCAGTTACCGATTGGGGGGAGATTCACCCCTCCACTTT.

The sample holds one count of this clone. The chain links TRBV6-2 or TRBV6-3 to TRBJ2-1; D perhaps matches TRBD1 (5 bases). The CDR3 consists of 13 residues. In germline, CDR1 is MNHEY, CDR2 SVGEGT. V lost 4 bases to trimming and J lost 7 bases, with 11 bases between them. The CDR3 DNA reads as TGTGCCAGCAGTTCAGGGTATTATAATGAGCAGTTCTTC. Protein: CASSSGYYNEQFF.

The V gene is TRBV30, the J gene TRBJ2-3; 7 bases line up with TRBD2. CDR1 is GTSNPN and CDR2 is SVGIG in the germline V gene (reference sequence). The V gene end was trimmed by 0 bases and the J gene end by 3 bases; junction bases not matched to a gene: 6. The CDR3 has 15 residues. The CDR3 reads CAWSVGLGTTDTQYF. The CDR3 DNA reads TGTGCCTGGAGTGTAGGACTAGGAACAACAGATACGCAGTATTTT.

As DNA, the CDR3 is TGTGCCAGCAGAAAACCTGGGGACAGAGACAATGAGCAGTTCTTC. This encodes CASRKPGDRDNEQFF. This rearrangement joins TRBV2 to TRBJ2-1; TRBD1 matches 7 bases. Unmatched junction bases numbered 10, after V lost 6 bases and J lost 5 bases. This CDR3 is built from 15 residues. CDR1 and CDR2 (germline): SNHLY, FYNNEI.

The chain is built from TRBV27 and TRBJ1-5; D gene ambiguous. The CDR3 consists of 14 residues. Germline loops: CDR1 MNHEY, CDR2 SMNVEV (reference sequence). Trimming shortened V by 4 bases and J by 2 bases, and 9 bases separated the two germline ends. CDR3 loop: CASSSGPGNQPQHF. CDR3 nucleotides: TGTGCCAGCAGTTCTGGACCCGGCAATCAGCCCCAGCATTTT.

This sequence joins TRBV7-9 and TRBJ2-3; 8 nucleotides align to TRBD2. The junction had 10 bases not matched to a gene; V was cut back by 1 base and J by 4 bases. Looked up from germline, CDR1 is SEHNR and CDR2 is FQNEAQ (reference sequence). CDR3 length: 17 amino acids. The CDR3 sequence is CASSLDRSGGRADTQYF. The CDR3 DNA sequence: TGTGCCAGCAGCTTAGATCGTTCGGGGGGGCGGGCAGATACGCAGTATTTT.

The V call is TRBV18, the J call TRBJ1-2, with D possibly TRBD1 on 5 matching bases. The V end was cut by 1 base, the J end by 2 bases, with 8 bases between. The CDR3 runs 14 residues. Germline V gene data show CDR1 as KGHSH and CDR2 as LQKENI. This chain's CDR3 is CASSPQKGNYGYTF. In nucleotides, the CDR3 is TGTGCCAGCTCACCACAGAAGGGGAACTATGGCTACACCTTC.

Worth noting for this clone: Other nucleotide sequences in the sample specify the same CDR3. This rearrangement joins TRBV14 to TRBJ2-2; no clear D. The CDR3 is made up of 15 amino acids. From germline, CDR1 is SGHDN and CDR2 FVKESK. Between the trimmed V and J ends, which lost 1 base and 4 bases, there was a span of 10 bases. The CDR3 nucleotides read TGTGCCAGCAGCCAAGTTACTTTGGGCACCGGGGAGCTGTTTTTT. It encodes CASSQVTLGTGELFF.

This chain uses TRBV25-1 with TRBJ1-2; a weak D match, TRBD1 (6 bases). The CDR3 covers 14 residues. Germline CDR1 reads MGHDK; CDR2 reads SYGVNS. Trimming took 4 bases from V and 2 from J, leaving 11 bases between them. In nucleotides, the CDR3 is TGTGCCAGCAGTGGTTGGAGGGGGAACTATGGCTACACCTTC. Translation: CASSGWRGNYGYTF.

The V call is TRBV6-5, the J call TRBJ2-1; no definite D call. Germline V gene data show CDR1 as MNHEY and CDR2 as SVGAGI. CDR3 size: 14 residues. Deletions cut 2 bases from V and 5 bases from J, with 10 bases between. The CDR3 nucleotides are TGTGCCAGCAGTTACCTTAGAAACAACAATGAGCAGTTCTTC. It specifies CASSYLRNNNEQFF.

The chain couples TRBV28 to TRBJ1-1; 9 bases line up with TRBD1. This CDR3 is built from 15 residues. Germline V gene data show CDR1 as MDHEN and CDR2 as SYDVKM. V shed 8 bases, J shed 7 bases, and the junction held 14 bases outside the gene matches. The DNA for the CDR3 is TGTGCCAGCCCTCGGACAGGGGAGCACGGTGGTGAAGCTTTCTTT. It translates to CASPRTGEHGGEAFF.

The chain joins TRBV5-6 to TRBJ1-5, with 7 bases aligning to TRBD1. V lost 4 bases and J lost 7; bases outside the gene matches: 5. CDR1 and CDR2 (germline): SGHDT, YYEEEE. The CDR3 contains 13 residues. The CDR3 sequence is CASSKGQIQPQHF. The CDR3 DNA reads as TGTGCCAGCAGCAAGGGACAGATACAGCCCCAGCATTTT.

The chain joins TRBV3-1 (or the pseudogene TRBV3-2) to TRBJ2-1, with D hard to call. This CDR3 region has 16 residues. Deletions cut 0 bases from V and 0 bases from J, with 9 bases between. From germline, CDR1 is LGHDT and CDR2 YNNKEL (reference sequence). The CDR3 DNA follows: TGTGCCAGCAGCCAAGAATTACCCTTCTCCTACAATGAGCAGTTCTTC. Its protein is CASSQELPFSYNEQFF.

The chain joins TRBV10-3 to TRBJ1-5; no reliable D call. The CDR3 length is 9 residues. V dropped 2 bases and J dropped 10 bases, with 0 bases sitting between them. Per germline, CDR1 ENHRY and CDR2 SYGVKD. CDR3 loop: CAISEPQHF. CDR3 sequence (DNA): TGTGCCATCAGTGAGCCCCAGCATTTT.

V gene TRBV19 combines with J gene TRBJ1-4; 8 nucleotides match TRBD1. The V gene end was trimmed by 5 bases and the J gene end by 8 bases; junction bases not matched to a gene: 7. Germline CDR1 LNHDA, CDR2 SQIVND (reference sequence). CDR3 length: 14 amino acids. CDR3 sequence (DNA): TGTGCCAGTAGTTCCGACAGGGGAAAGGAAAAACTGTTTTTT. Protein sequence: CASSSDRGKEKLFF.

This clone was observed a handful of times. The chain recombines TRBV19 with TRBJ1-2; 8 bases agree with TRBD1. Germline CDR1 LNHDA, CDR2 SQIVND (reference sequence). This CDR3 is 16 amino acids long. V trimming: 9 bases; J trimming: 2 bases; junction bases outside the gene matches: 14. In DNA, the CDR3 is TGTGCCAGCGGCCGGCAGAGGGGACAGGCGAACTATGGCTACACCTTC. Its translation is CASGRQRGQANYGYTF.

The chain recombines TRBV18 with TRBJ2-7; D is ambiguous. The CDR3 sequence is 13 residues long. CDR1 KGHSH and CDR2 LQKENI come from the germline V gene. V dropped 5 bases and J dropped 3 bases, with 11 bases sitting between them. DNA for the CDR3: TGTGCCAGCTCATCTTCAACCTTCTACGAGCAGTACTTC. Protein: CASSSSTFYEQYF.

This chain connects TRBV18 to TRBJ1-1; D unclear. The CDR3 length is 14 residues. Germline V gives CDR1 KGHSH, CDR2 LQKENI. Trimming left V 4 bases short and J 4 bases short, with 13 bases between. For the CDR3, the DNA is TGTGCCAGCTCACTCGGAGGGAGTGGCACTGAAGCTTTCTTT. It yields the protein CASSLGGSGTEAFF. The full variable domain, in which reference TRBV18 and TRBJ1-1 provide the parts outside the CDR3, is NAGVMQNPRHLVRRRGQEARLRCSPMKGHSHVYWYRQLPEEGLKFMVYLQKENIIDESGMPKERFSAEFPKEGPSILRIQQVVRGDSAAYFCASSLGGSGTEAFFGQGTRLTVV.

CDR3 bases: TGTGCCAGCCAACTGGTAGCGGGGGACACCGGGGAGCTGTTTTTT. It specifies CASQLVAGDTGELFF. The chain carries TRBV4-2 and TRBJ2-2; 9 bases line up with TRBD2. The CDR3 length is 15 residues. With 8 bases clipped from V and 3 bases from J, the junction kept 7 bases outside the gene matches. Germline values: CDR1 LGHNA, CDR2 YNFKEQ.